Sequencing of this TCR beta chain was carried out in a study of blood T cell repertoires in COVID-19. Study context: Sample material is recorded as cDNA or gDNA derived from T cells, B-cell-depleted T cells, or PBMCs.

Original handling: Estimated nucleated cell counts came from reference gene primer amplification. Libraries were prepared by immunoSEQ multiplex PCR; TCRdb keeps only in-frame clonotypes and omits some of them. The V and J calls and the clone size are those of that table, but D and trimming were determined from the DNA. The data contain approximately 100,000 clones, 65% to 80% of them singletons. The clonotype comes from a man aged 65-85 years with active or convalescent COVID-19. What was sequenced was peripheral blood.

The CDR3 DNA follows: TGTGCCACCAGCAGAGATTACACAGGGCCCTACGAGCAGTACTTC. Translation: CATSRDYTGPYEQYF. J is TRBJ2-7 and V is TRBV15, with D tentatively TRBD1 (6 bases). CDR1 LNHNV and CDR2 YYDKDF come from the germline V gene (reference sequence). V shed 0 bases and J shed 2 bases, with 11 bases lying between them. CDR3 length: 15 residues.